This is a list of T cell receptor beta chains from one sample in a study of blood T cell repertoires in COVID-19. The repertoire was sequenced with immunoSEQ multiplex PCR; TCRdb's copy has only in-frame clones and lacks some. Of about 310,000 clones in the sample, about nine tenths were seen once. Source material: peripheral blood. The receptor set was obtained from a man between 45 and 60 years old with active or convalescent COVID-19. CDR3s include the opening cysteine and the closing phenylalanine or tryptophan. The D gene is left open where the match is weak. Only some rows state a clone size, as once, few, many or a class for expanded clones.

length: 15; D: TRBD1; V: TRBV24-1; size: .; J: TRBJ2-3; CDR3: CATSAPDRSTDTQYF; DNA: TGTGCCACCAGTGCGCCGGACAGGTCCACAGATACGCAGTATTTT
length: 13; D: .; V: TRBV6-5; size: few; J: TRBJ1-1; CDR3: CASSYGTITEAFF; DNA: TGTGCCAGCAGTTACGGGACAATCACTGAAGCTTTCTTT
length: 15; D: .; V: TRBV28; size: .; J: TRBJ1-1; CDR3: CASSLSQGINTEAFF; DNA: TGTGCCAGCAGTCTCTCTCAGGGAATAAACACTGAAGCTTTCTTT
length: 19; D: TRBD2; V: TRBV6-1; size: .; J: TRBJ2-6; CDR3: CASSGREGTMSLGANVLTF; DNA: TGTGCCAGCAGTGGAAGGGAGGGAACCATGAGCCTTGGGGCCAACGTCCTGACTTTC
length: 16; D: TRBD2; V: TRBV28; size: .; J: TRBJ2-3; CDR3: CASRLGLAGGLDTQYF; DNA: TGTGCCAGCAGGCTAGGACTAGCGGGGGGGTTAGATACGCAGTATTTT
length: 16; D: TRBD2; V: TRBV7-8; size: .; J: TRBJ2-3; CDR3: CASSFSTSGGADTQYF; DNA: TGTGCCAGCAGCTTTTCCACTAGCGGGGGGGCAGATACGCAGTATTTT
length: 14; D: .; V: TRBV19; size: .; J: TRBJ2-5; CDR3: CASSAATRSFSQYF; DNA: TGTGCCAGTAGTGCCGCCACCAGGTCGTTTTCCCAGTACTTC
length: 16; D: TRBD1; V: TRBV27; size: .; J: TRBJ1-4; CDR3: CASSSPRQGVNEKLFF; DNA: TGTGCCAGCAGTTCACCTCGCCAGGGGGTAAATGAAAAACTGTTTTTT
length: 16; D: TRBD1; V: TRBV7-2; size: .; J: TRBJ2-1; CDR3: CASSLPGTGSGNEQFF; DNA: TGTGCCAGCAGCTTACCCGGGACAGGGTCTGGCAATGAGCAGTTCTTC
length: 15; D: .; V: TRBV30; size: .; J: TRBJ2-7; CDR3: CAWRPLGGRPYEQYF; DNA: TGTGCCTGGAGACCCCTCGGGGGACGGCCCTACGAGCAGTACTTC
length: 14; D: TRBD1; V: TRBV29-1; size: .; J: TRBJ1-2; CDR3: CSVVVRGQEYGYTF; DNA: TGCAGCGTTGTAGTTAGGGGGCAGGAGTATGGCTACACCTTC
length: 16; D: TRBD2; V: TRBV9; size: .; J: TRBJ2-3; CDR3: CASSVGGLDHADTQYF; DNA: TGTGCCAGCAGCGTAGGAGGACTAGATCACGCAGATACGCAGTATTTT
length: 20; D: TRBD1; V: TRBV30; size: .; J: TRBJ1-6; CDR3: CAWSVLGPTGGEVGNSPLHF; DNA: TGTGCCTGGAGTGTACTAGGTCCGACAGGGGGCGAGGTAGGAAATTCACCCCTCCACTTT
length: 15; D: .; V: TRBV5-1; size: .; J: TRBJ1-2; CDR3: CASSLSPGVDYGYTF; DNA: TGCGCCAGCAGCTTAAGCCCAGGGGTTGACTATGGCTACACCTTC
length: 15; D: .; V: TRBV6-6; size: few; J: TRBJ1-6; CDR3: CASSPLGQDNSPLHF; DNA: TGTGCCAGCAGTCCCTTGGGACAAGATAATTCACCCCTCCACTTT
length: 14; D: .; V: TRBV3-1/TRBV3-2; size: .; J: TRBJ1-5; CDR3: CASSQGAVNQPQHF; DNA: TGTGCCAGCAGCCAAGGGGCCGTCAATCAGCCCCAGCATTTT
length: 14; D: TRBD2; V: TRBV9; size: .; J: TRBJ2-7; CDR3: CASSSGLAGYEQYF; DNA: TGTGCCAGCAGCTCGGGACTAGCGGGGTACGAGCAGTACTTC
length: 15; D: .; V: TRBV19; size: .; J: TRBJ1-2; CDR3: CASSIDGGAIYGYTF; DNA: TGTGCCAGTAGTATAGATGGAGGGGCCATCTATGGCTACACCTTC
length: 12; D: .; V: TRBV9; size: .; J: TRBJ2-7; CDR3: CASSPTPGEQYF; DNA: TGTGCCAGCAGCCCTACCCCGGGTGAGCAGTACTTC
length: 16; D: TRBD1; V: TRBV19; size: .; J: TRBJ1-5; CDR3: CATGDRGENSNQPQHF; DNA: TGTGCCACCGGGGACAGGGGGGAAAATAGCAATCAGCCCCAGCATTTT
length: 15; D: .; V: TRBV5-8; size: .; J: TRBJ1-1; CDR3: CASSLKSEGGTEAFF; DNA: TGTGCCAGCAGCTTGAAGTCCGAAGGGGGCACTGAAGCTTTCTTT
length: 14; D: TRBD1; V: TRBV29-1; size: .; J: TRBJ1-4; CDR3: CSVVPGQGNEKLFF; DNA: TGCAGCGTTGTCCCGGGACAGGGGAATGAAAAACTGTTTTTT
length: 14; D: .; V: TRBV4-3; size: .; J: TRBJ2-7; CDR3: CASSQARSTYEQYF; DNA: TGCGCCAGCAGCCAAGCTCGCTCTACCTACGAGCAGTACTTC
length: 20; D: TRBD2; V: TRBV9; size: .; J: TRBJ2-3; CDR3: CASSPRTDLTSGRYTDTQYF; DNA: TGTGCCAGCAGCCCGCGGACGGACCTAACTAGCGGGAGATACACAGATACGCAGTATTTT
length: 14; D: TRBD2; V: TRBV19; size: few; J: TRBJ2-2; CDR3: CASSTGGRTGELFF; DNA: TGTGCCAGTAGTACGGGAGGGAGGACCGGGGAGCTGTTTTTT
length: 16; D: TRBD1; V: TRBV7-3; size: .; J: TRBJ1-3; CDR3: CASSLTGTGAGNTIYF; DNA: TGTGCCAGCAGCTTAACGGGGACAGGGGCTGGAAACACCATATATTTT
length: 14; D: .; V: TRBV5-5; size: .; J: TRBJ1-2; CDR3: CASSLARTVYGYTF; DNA: TGTGCCAGCAGCTTGGCCAGGACAGTTTATGGCTACACCTTC
length: 14; D: .; V: TRBV11-2; size: .; J: TRBJ1-1; CDR3: CASSFLDRNTEAFF; DNA: TGTGCCAGCAGCTTCCTGGACAGGAACACTGAAGCTTTCTTT
length: 13; D: TRBD1; V: TRBV10-3; size: .; J: TRBJ2-1; CDR3: CAISGTADNEQFF; DNA: TGTGCCATCAGCGGGACAGCCGACAATGAGCAGTTCTTC
length: 16; D: TRBD2; V: TRBV5-1; size: .; J: TRBJ2-7; CDR3: CASSGGLAGLSYEQYF; DNA: TGCGCCAGCAGCGGAGGACTAGCGGGCCTCTCCTACGAGCAGTACTTC
length: 14; D: TRBD2; V: TRBV7-2; size: .; J: TRBJ2-3; CDR3: CASSLGLGTDTQYF; DNA: TGTGCCAGCAGCTTGGGACTAGGCACAGATACGCAGTATTTT
length: 13; D: TRBD1; V: TRBV27; size: .; J: TRBJ1-2; CDR3: CASVGQPNYGYTF; DNA: TGTGCCAGCGTGGGACAGCCTAACTATGGCTACACCTTC
length: 18; D: .; V: TRBV7-9; size: .; J: TRBJ2-2; CDR3: CASRPSYDLRVNTGELFF; DNA: TGTGCCAGCAGGCCCTCCTACGACTTACGGGTGAACACCGGGGAGCTGTTTTTT
length: 14; D: .; V: TRBV7-2; size: few; J: TRBJ2-7; CDR3: CASSLAGSPYEQYF; DNA: TGTGCCAGCAGCTTAGCGGGTAGCCCCTACGAGCAGTACTTC
length: 11; D: .; V: TRBV2; size: .; J: TRBJ1-1; CDR3: CASRANTEAFF; DNA: TGTGCCAGCAGGGCTAACACTGAAGCTTTCTTT
length: 15; D: .; V: TRBV5-1; size: .; J: TRBJ2-1; CDR3: CASSLEGTPYNEQFF; DNA: TGCGCCAGCAGCTTGGAGGGGACACCCTACAATGAGCAGTTCTTC
length: 17; D: .; V: TRBV30; size: .; J: TRBJ1-3; CDR3: CAWSVGAGPVSGNTIYF; DNA: TGTGCCTGGAGTGTAGGGGCAGGACCGGTTTCTGGAAACACCATATATTTT
length: 16; D: TRBD1; V: TRBV19; size: .; J: TRBJ2-5; CDR3: CASSGPTGVSAETQYF; DNA: TGTGCCAGTAGTGGTCCGACAGGGGTTTCTGCAGAGACCCAGTACTTC
length: 14; D: TRBD2; V: TRBV10-2; size: .; J: TRBJ2-1; CDR3: CASSASGRGNEQFF; DNA: TGCGCCAGCAGCGCCAGCGGGAGGGGAAATGAGCAGTTCTTC
length: 15; D: TRBD1; V: TRBV7-2; size: .; J: TRBJ2-1; CDR3: CASKPPGTGWNEQFF; DNA: TGTGCCAGTAAACCCCCCGGGACAGGGTGGAATGAGCAGTTCTTC
length: 14; D: .; V: TRBV7-9; size: .; J: TRBJ1-6; CDR3: CASSPGSDNSPLHF; DNA: TGTGCCAGCAGCCCCGGGAGCGATAATTCACCCCTCCACTTT
length: 13; D: TRBD2; V: TRBV2; size: .; J: TRBJ2-5; CDR3: CASSESGGETQYF; DNA: TGTGCCAGCAGTGAAAGCGGGGGAGAGACCCAGTACTTC
length: 14; D: TRBD1; V: TRBV30; size: .; J: TRBJ1-1; CDR3: CAWSEGTGVTEAFF; DNA: TGTGCCTGGAGTGAAGGGACAGGGGTCACTGAAGCTTTCTTT
length: 13; D: TRBD1; V: TRBV10-3; size: .; J: TRBJ2-4; CDR3: CAISGGQGNIQYF; DNA: TGTGCCATCAGTGGTGGACAGGGAAACATTCAGTACTTC
length: 13; D: .; V: TRBV30; size: .; J: TRBJ1-5; CDR3: CAWSVQGDQPQHF; DNA: TGTGCCTGGAGTGTACAAGGGGATCAGCCCCAGCATTTT
length: 14; D: .; V: TRBV24-1; size: .; J: TRBJ2-5; CDR3: CATSAAGRQETQYF; DNA: TGTGCCACCAGTGCCGCGGGTCGACAAGAGACCCAGTACTTC
length: 15; D: .; V: TRBV5-1; size: .; J: TRBJ1-2; CDR3: CASSLVVGGASGYTF; DNA: TGCGCCAGCAGCTTGGTAGTCGGGGGGGCTTCTGGCTACACCTTC
length: 15; D: TRBD2; V: TRBV28; size: .; J: TRBJ2-5; CDR3: CASSLSQGLGETQYF; DNA: TGTGCCAGCAGTTTATCCCAGGGACTAGGGGAGACCCAGTACTTC
length: 16; D: TRBD1; V: TRBV11-2; size: .; J: TRBJ2-7; CDR3: CASSMSRPGTGRAQYF; DNA: TGTGCCAGCAGCATGAGTCGCCCCGGGACAGGGAGGGCGCAGTACTTC
length: 15; D: .; V: TRBV4-1; size: .; J: TRBJ1-2; CDR3: CASSQDEGPNYGYTF; DNA: TGCGCCAGCAGCCAAGATGAGGGCCCTAACTATGGCTACACCTTC
length: 12; D: TRBD1; V: TRBV6-5; size: .; J: TRBJ1-2; CDR3: CASSTGTDGYTF; DNA: TGTGCCAGCAGCACCGGGACAGATGGCTACACCTTC
length: 14; D: TRBD2; V: TRBV10-2; size: .; J: TRBJ2-7; CDR3: CASSIGLAVNEQYF; DNA: TGCGCCAGCAGCATAGGACTAGCGGTTAACGAGCAGTACTTC
length: 14; D: .; V: TRBV18; size: .; J: TRBJ2-3; CDR3: CASSPDSLTDTQYF; DNA: TGTGCCAGCTCACCGGACTCGCTCACAGATACGCAGTATTTT
length: 14; D: .; V: TRBV7-3; size: .; J: TRBJ2-5; CDR3: CASSLSGGRETQYF; DNA: TGTGCCAGCAGCTTAAGTGGCGGAAGGGAGACCCAGTACTTC